This TCR beta chain was sequenced for a study of blood T cell repertoires in COVID-19. As for the study in general: Donors in the United States, Italy and Spain gave samples during acute or convalescent COVID-19.

TCRdb keeps only in-frame clones here, not all; method: immunoSEQ multiplex PCR. Among about 270,000 clones listed, roughly 80% were seen once. This CDR3 contains 17 residues. Trimming removed 4 bases from V and 4 bases from J; junction bases left unmatched: 15. Germline CDR1 SGDLS, CDR2 YYNGEE. The sample comprised peripheral blood. The rearrangement links TRBV9 to TRBJ2-5; TRBD2 aligns across 8 bases. The receptor was isolated from a human donor with COVID-19, enrolled during active disease. The donor label of this sample is uncertain. The CDR3 protein is CASSPRLATATGETQYF. In DNA form, the CDR3 reads TGTGCCAGCAGCCCCCGACTAGCGACTGCCACAGGAGAGACCCAGTACTTC.